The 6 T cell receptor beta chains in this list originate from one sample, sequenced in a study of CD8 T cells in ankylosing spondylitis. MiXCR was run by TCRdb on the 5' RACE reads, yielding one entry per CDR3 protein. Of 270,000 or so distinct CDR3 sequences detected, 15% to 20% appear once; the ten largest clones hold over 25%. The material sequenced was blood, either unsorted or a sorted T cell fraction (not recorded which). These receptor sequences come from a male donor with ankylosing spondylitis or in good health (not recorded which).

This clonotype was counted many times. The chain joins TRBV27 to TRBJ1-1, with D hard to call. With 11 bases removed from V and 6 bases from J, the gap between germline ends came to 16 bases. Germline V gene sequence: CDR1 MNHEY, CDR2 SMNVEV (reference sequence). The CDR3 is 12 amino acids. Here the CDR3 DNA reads TGTGCCTCAGGCAGGTTGATTTCTGAAGCTTTCTTT. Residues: CASGRLISEAFF.

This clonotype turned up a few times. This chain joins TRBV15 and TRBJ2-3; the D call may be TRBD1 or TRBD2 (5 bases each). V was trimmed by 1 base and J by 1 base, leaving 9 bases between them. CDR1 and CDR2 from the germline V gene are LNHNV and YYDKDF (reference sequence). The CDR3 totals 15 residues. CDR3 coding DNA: TGTGCCACCAGCAGAGTTAGGGACCGCACAGATACGCAGTATTTT. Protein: CATSRVRDRTDTQYF. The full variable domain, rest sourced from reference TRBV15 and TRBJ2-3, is DAMVIQNPRYQVTQFGKPVTLSCSQTLNHNVMYWYQQKSSQAPKLLFHYYDKDFNNEADTPDNFQSRRPNTSFCFLDIRSPGLGDTAMYLCATSRVRDRTDTQYFGPGTRLTVL.

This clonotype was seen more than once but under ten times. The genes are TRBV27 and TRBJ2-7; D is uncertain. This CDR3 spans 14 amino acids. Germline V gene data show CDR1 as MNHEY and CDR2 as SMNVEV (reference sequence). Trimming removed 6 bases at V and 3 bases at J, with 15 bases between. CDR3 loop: CASSPDAAVYEQYF. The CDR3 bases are TGTGCCAGCAGCCCGGACGCAGCTGTCTACGAGCAGTACTTC.

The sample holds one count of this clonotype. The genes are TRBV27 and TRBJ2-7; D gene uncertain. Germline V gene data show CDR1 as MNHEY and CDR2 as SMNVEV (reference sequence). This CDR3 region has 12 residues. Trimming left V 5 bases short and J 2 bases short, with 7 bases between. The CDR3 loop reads CASSQTPYEQYF. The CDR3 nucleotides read TGTGCCAGCAGTCAAACGCCCTACGAGCAGTACTTC.

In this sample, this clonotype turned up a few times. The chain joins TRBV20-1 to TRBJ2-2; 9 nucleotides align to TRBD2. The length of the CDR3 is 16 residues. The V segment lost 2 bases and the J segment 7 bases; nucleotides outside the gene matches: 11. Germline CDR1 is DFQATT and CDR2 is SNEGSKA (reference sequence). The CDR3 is CSARPLREGLGGELFF. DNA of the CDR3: TGCAGTGCTAGACCGCTGCGGGAGGGCCTGGGCGGGGAGCTGTTTTTT.

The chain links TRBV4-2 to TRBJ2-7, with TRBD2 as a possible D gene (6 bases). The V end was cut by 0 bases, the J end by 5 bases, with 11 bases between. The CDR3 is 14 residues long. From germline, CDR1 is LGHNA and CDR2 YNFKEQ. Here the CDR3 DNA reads TGTGCCAGCAGCCAAGATAGGGCTAGCGACGAGCAGTACTTC. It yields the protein CASSQDRASDEQYF.